This T cell receptor beta chain came from a study of blood T cell repertoires in COVID-19. Study summary: Material from acute and convalescent COVID-19 was sourced from the United States, Italy and Spain. T cells, B-cell-depleted T cells, or PBMCs provided the cDNA or gDNA that served as material.

CDR1 is SGHRS, CDR2 YFSETQ, per germline. The CDR3 contains 15 residues. The germline V and J ends were trimmed by 4 bases and 2 bases, with 16 bases remaining between them. Per the authors' pipeline: Counts of nucleated cells, estimated from reference gene primer amplification, were obtained. Profiled with immunoSEQ multiplex PCR; TCRdb holds only in-frame clones, not every one. V and J calls and clone size are those listed in that table; D and trimming were worked out from the DNA. This sample has over 200,000 clones, with 92% found just once. This chain connects TRBV5-1 to TRBJ2-7; a weak D match, TRBD2 (5 bases). The TCR comes from a man aged 30 to 45 with acute or convalescent COVID-19. The sequencing input was peripheral blood. CDR3 sequence: CASSRTASTPYEQYF. The CDR3 nucleotides are TGCGCCAGCAGCCGTACGGCTAGCACACCCTACGAGCAGTACTTC.